This TCR beta chain was identified during a study of Graves' ophthalmopathy and Graves' hyperthyroidism. Whole-study context: Prior to any treatment, peripheral blood was collected at the time of initial diagnosis.

In this sample, this clonotype turned up many times. RNA transcripts provided the template for amplifying TCR beta CDR3 regions. The first-round RT-PCR employed HTBI primers together with the Qiagen OneStep RT-PCR kit. A multiplex PCR was then performed as the second round. TCRdb reprocessed the multiplex PCR reads via MiXCR and lists one record per CDR3 protein. The sample has a few hundred thousand distinct CDR3 sequences, about a sixth seen once. The study excluded patients with other autoimmune diseases, uncontrolled infections, pregnancy or lactation. PBMCs were isolated by Ficoll-Paque density gradient centrifugation, using approximately 10 ml of fresh peripheral blood as the starting material. The TCR comes from an adult woman with stable Graves' hyperthyroidism. The sequencing sample was made of peripheral blood.

Here the CDR3 reads CASSIRSDDWDSSYNEQFF. The CDR3 DNA reads as TGTGCCAGCAGCATTAGGAGTGATGATTGGGACAGTAGCTACAATGAGCAGTTCTTC. The gene calls are TRBV13 and TRBJ2-1; 7 nucleotides match TRBD1. Germline lookup yields CDR1 PRHDT and CDR2 FYEKMQ (reference sequence). This CDR3 has 19 amino acids. Losses at the gene ends were 5 bases for V and 3 bases for J; bases not matched to a gene: 19.